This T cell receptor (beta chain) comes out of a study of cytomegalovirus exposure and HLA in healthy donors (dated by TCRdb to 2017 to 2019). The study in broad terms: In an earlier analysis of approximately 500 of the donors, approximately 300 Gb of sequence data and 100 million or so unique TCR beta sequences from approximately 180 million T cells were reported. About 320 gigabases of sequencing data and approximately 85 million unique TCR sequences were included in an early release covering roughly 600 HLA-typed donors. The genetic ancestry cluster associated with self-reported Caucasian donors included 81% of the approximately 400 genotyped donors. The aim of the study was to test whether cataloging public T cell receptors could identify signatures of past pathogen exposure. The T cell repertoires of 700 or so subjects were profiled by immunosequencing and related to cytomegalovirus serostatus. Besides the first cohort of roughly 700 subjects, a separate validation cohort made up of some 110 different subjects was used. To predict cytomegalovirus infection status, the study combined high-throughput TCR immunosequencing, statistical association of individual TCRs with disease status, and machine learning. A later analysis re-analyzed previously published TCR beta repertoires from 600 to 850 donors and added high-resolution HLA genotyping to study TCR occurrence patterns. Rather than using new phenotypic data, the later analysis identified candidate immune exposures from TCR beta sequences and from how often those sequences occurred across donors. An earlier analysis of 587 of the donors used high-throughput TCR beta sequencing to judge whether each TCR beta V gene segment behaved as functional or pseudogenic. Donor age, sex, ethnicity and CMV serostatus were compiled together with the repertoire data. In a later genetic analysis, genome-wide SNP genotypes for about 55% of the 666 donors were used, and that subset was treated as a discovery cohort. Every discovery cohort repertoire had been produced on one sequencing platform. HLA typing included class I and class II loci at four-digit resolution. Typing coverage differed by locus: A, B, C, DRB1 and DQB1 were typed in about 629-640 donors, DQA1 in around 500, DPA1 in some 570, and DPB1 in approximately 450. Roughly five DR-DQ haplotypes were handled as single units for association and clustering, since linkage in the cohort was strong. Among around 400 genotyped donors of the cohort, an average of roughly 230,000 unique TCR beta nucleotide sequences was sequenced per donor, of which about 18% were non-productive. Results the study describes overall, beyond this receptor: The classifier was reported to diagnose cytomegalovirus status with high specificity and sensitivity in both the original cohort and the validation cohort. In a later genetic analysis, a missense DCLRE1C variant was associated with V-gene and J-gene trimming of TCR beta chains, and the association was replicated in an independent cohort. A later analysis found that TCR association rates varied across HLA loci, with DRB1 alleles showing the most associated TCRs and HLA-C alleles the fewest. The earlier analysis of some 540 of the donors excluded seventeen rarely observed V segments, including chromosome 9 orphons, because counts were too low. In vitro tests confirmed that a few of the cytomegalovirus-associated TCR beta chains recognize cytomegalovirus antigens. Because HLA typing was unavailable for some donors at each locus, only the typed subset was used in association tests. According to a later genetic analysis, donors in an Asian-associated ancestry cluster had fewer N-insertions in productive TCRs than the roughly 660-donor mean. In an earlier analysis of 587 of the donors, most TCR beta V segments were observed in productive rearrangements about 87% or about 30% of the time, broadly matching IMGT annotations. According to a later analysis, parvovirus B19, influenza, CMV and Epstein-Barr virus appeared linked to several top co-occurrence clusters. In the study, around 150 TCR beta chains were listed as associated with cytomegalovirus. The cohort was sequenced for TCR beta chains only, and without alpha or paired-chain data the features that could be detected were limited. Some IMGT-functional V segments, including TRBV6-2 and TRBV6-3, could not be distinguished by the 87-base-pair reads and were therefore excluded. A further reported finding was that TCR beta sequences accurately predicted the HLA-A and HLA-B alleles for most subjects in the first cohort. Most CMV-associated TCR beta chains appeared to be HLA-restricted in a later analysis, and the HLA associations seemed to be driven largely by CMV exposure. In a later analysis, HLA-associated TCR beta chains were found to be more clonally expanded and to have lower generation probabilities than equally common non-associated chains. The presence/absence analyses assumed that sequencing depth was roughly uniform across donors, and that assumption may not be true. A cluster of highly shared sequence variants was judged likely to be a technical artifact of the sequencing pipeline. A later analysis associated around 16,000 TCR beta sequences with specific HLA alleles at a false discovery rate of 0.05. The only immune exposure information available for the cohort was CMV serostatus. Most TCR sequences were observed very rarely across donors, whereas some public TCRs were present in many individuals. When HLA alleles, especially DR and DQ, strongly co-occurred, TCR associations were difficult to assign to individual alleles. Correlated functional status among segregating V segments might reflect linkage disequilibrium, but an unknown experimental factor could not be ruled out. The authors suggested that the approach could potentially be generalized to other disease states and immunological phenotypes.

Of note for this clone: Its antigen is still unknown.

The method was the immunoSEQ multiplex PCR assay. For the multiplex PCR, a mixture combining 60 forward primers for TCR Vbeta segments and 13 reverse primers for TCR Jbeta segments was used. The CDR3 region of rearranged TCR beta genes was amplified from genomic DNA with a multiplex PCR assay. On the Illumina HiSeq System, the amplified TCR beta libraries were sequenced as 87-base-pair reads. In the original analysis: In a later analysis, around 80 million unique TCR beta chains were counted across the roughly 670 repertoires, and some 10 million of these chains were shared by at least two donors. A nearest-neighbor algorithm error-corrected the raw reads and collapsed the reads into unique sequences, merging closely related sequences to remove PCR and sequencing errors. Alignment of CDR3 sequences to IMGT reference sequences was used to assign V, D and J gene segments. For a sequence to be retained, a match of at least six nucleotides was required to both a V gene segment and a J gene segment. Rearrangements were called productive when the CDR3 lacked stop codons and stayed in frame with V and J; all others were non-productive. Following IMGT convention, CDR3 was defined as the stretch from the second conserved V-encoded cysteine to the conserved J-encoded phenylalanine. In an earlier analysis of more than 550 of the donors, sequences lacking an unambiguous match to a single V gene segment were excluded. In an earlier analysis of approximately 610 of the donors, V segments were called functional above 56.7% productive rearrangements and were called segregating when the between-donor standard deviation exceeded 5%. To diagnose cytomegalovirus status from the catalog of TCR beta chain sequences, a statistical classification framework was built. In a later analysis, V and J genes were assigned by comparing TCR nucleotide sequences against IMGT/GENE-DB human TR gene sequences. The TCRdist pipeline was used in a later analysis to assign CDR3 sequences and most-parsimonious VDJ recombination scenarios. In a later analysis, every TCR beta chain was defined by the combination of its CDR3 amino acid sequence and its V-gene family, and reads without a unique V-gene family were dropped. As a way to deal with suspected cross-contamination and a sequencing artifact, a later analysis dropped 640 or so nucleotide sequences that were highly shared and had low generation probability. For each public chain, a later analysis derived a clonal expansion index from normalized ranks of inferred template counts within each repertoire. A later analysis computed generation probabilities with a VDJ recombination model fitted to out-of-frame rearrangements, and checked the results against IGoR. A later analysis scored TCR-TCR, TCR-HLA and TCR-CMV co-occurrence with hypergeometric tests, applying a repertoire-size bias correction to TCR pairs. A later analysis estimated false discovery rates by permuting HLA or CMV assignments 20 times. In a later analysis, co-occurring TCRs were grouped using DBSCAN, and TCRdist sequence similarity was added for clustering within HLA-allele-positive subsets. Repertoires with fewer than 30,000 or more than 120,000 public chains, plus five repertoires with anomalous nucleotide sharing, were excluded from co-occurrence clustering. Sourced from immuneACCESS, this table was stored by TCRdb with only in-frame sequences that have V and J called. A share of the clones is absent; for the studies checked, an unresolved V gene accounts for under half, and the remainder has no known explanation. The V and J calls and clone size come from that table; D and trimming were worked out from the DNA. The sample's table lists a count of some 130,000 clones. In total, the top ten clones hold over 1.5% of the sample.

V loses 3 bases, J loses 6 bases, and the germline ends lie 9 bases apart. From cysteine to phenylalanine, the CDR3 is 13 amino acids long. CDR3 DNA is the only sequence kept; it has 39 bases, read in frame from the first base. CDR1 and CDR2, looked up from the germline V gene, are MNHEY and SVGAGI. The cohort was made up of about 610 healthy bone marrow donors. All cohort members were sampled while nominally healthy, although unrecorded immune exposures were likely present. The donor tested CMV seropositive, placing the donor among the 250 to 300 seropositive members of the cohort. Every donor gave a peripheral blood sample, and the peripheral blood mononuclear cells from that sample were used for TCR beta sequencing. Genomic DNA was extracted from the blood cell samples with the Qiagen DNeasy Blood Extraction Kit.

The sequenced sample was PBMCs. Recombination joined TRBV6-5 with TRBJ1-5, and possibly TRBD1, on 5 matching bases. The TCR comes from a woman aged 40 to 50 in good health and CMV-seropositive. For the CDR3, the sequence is CASSYVGGQPQHF. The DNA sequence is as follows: TGTGCCAGCAGTTATGTGGGGGGTCAGCCCCAGCATTTT.